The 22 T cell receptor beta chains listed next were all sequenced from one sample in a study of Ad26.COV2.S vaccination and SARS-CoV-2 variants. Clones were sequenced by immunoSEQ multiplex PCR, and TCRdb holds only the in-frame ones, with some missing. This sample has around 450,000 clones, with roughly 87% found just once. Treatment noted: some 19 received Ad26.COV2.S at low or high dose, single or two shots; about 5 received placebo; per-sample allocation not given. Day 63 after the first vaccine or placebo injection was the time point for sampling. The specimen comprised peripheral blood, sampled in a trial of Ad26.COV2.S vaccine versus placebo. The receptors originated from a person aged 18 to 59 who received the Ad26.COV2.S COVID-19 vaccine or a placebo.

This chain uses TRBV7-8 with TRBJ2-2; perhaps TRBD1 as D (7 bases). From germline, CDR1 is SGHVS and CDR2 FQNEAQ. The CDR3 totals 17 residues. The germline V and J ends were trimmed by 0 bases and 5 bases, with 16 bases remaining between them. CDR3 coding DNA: TGTGCCAGCAGCTTAGCTAGGGGGCGGGGCGGAACCGGGGAGCTGTTTTTT. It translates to CASSLARGRGGTGELFF.

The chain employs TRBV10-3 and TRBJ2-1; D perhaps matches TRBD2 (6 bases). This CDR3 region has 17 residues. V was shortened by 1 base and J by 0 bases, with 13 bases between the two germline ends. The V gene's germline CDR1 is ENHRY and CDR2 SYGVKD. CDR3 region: CAISEFIAVSSYNEQFF. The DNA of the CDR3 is TGTGCCATCAGTGAGTTCATAGCGGTAAGCTCCTACAATGAGCAGTTCTTC.

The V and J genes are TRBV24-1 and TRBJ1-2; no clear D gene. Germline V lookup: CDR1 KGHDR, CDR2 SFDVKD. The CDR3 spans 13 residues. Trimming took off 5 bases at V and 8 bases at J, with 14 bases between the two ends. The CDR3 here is CATSGPGPGGYTF. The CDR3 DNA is TGTGCCACCAGTGGGCCGGGTCCCGGGGGCTACACCTTC.

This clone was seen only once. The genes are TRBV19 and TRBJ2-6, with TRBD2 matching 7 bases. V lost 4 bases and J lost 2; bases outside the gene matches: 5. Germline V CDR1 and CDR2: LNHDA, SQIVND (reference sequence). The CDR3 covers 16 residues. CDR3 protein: CASSTHGGTGANVLTF. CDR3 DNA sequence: TGTGCCAGTAGTACCCACGGGGGGACTGGGGCCAACGTCCTGACTTTC.

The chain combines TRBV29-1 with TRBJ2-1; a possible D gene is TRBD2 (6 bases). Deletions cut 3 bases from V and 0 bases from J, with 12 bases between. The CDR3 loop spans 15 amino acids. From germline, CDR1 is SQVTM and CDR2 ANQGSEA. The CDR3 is CSVEGGLSSYNEQFF. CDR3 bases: TGCAGCGTTGAGGGAGGACTGAGCTCCTACAATGAGCAGTTCTTC.

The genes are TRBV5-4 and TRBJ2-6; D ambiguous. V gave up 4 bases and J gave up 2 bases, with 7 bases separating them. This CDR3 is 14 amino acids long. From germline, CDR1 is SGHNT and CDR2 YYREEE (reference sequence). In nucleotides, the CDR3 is TGTGCCAGCAGCCTGGGCCCTGGGGCCAACGTCCTGACTTTC. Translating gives CASSLGPGANVLTF.

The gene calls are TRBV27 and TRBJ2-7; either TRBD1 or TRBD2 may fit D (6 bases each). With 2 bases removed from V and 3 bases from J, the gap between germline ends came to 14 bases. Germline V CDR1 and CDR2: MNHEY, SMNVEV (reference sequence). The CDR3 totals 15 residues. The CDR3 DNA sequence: TGTGCCAGCAGTTTACGTCGGGGGCTGGTCTACGAGCAGTACTTC. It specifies CASSLRRGLVYEQYF.

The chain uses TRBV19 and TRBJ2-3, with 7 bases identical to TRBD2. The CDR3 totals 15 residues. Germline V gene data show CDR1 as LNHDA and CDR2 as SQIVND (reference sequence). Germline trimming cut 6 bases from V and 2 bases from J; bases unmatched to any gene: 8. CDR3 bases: TGTGCCAGTAGCCTGCTAGCGGCCTTCACAGATACGCAGTATTTT. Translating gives CASSLLAAFTDTQYF.

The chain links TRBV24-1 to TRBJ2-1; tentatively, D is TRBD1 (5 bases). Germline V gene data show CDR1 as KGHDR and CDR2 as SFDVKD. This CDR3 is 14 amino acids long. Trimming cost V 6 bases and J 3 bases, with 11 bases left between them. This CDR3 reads CATSYGQVYNEQFF. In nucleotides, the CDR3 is TGTGCCACCAGTTATGGACAAGTCTACAATGAGCAGTTCTTC.

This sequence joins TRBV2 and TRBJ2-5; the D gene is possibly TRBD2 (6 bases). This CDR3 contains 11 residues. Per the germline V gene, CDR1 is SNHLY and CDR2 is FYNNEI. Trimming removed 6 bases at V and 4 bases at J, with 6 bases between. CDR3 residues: CASSGGETQYF. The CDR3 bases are TGTGCCAGCAGCGGGGGAGAGACCCAGTACTTC.

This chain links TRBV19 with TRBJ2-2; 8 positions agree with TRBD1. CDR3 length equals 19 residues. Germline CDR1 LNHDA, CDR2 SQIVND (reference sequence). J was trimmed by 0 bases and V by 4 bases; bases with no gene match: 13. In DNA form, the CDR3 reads TGTGCCAGTAGTAGGAAGTCCCGGGACAGGTCGGCGAACACCGGGGAGCTGTTTTTT. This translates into CASSRKSRDRSANTGELFF. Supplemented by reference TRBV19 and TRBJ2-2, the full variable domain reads DGGITQSPKYLFRKEGQNVTLSCEQNLNHDAMYWYRQDPGQGLRLIYYSQIVNDFQKGDIAEGYSVSREKKESFPLTVTSAQKNPTAFYLCASSRKSRDRSANTGELFFGEGSRLTVL.

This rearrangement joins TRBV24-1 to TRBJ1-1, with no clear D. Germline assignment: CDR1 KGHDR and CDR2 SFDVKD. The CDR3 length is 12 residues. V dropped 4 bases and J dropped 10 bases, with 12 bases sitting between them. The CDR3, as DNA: TGTGCCACCAGTGACCCGGGAGGTGGAGCTTTCTTT. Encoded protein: CATSDPGGGAFF.

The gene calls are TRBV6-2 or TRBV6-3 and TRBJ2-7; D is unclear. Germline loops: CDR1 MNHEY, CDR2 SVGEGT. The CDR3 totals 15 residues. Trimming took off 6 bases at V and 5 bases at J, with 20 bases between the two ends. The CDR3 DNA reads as TGTGCCAGCAGCCCGCGAGTCCTCCGAGGCGACGAGCAGTACTTC. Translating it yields CASSPRVLRGDEQYF.

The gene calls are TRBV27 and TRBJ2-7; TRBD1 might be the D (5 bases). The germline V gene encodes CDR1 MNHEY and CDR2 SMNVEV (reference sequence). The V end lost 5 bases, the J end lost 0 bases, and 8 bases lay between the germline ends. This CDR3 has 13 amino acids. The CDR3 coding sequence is TGTGCCAGCAGTCTAGGGGCCTCCTACGAGCAGTACTTC. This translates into CASSLGASYEQYF.

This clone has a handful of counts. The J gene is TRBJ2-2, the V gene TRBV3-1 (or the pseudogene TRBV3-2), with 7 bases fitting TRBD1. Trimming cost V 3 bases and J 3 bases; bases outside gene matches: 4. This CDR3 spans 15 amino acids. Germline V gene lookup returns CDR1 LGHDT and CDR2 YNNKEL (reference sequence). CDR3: CASSQDRTYTGELFF. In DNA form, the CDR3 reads TGTGCCAGCAGCCAGGACAGGACCTACACCGGGGAGCTGTTTTTT.

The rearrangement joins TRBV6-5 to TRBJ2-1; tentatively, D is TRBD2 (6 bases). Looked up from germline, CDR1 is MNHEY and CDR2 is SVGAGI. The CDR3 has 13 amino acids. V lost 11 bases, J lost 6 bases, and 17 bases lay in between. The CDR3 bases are TGTGCCCGACAGAGGAGGGCCCCCAATGAGCAGTTCTTC. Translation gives CARQRRAPNEQFF.

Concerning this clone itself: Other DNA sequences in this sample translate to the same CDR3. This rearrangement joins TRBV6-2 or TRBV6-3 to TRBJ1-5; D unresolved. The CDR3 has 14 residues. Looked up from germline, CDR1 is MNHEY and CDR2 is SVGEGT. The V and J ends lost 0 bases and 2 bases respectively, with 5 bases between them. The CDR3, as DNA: TGTGCCAGCAGTTACTCGGCCGGCAATCAGCCCCAGCATTTT. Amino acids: CASSYSAGNQPQHF.

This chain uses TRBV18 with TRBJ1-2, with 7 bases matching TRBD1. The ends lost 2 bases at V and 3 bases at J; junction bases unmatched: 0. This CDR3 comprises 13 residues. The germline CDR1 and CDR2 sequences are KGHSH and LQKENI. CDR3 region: CASSPGTDYGYTF. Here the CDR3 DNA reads TGTGCCAGCTCACCAGGGACAGACTATGGCTACACCTTC.

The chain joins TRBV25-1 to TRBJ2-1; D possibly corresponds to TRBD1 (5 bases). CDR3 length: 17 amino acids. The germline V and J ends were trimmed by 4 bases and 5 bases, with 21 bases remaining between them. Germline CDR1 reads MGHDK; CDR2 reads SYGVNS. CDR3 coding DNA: TGTGCCAGCAGTGCCCGCCGACAGATAACCTTGGACAATGAGCAGTTCTTC. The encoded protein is CASSARRQITLDNEQFF. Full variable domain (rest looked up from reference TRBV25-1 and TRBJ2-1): EADIYQTPRYLVIGTGKKITLECSQTMGHDKMYWYQQDPGMELHLIHYSYGVNSTEKGDLSSESTVSRIRTEHFPLTLESARPSHTSQYLCASSARRQITLDNEQFFGPGTRLTVL.

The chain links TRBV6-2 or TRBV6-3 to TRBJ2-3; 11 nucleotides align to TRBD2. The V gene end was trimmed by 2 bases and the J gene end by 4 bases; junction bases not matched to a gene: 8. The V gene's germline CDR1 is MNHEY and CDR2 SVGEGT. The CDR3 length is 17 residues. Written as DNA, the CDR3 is TGTGCCAGCAGTTACGGGGCACTAGCGGGAGTTCCAGATACGCAGTATTTT. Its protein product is CASSYGALAGVPDTQYF.

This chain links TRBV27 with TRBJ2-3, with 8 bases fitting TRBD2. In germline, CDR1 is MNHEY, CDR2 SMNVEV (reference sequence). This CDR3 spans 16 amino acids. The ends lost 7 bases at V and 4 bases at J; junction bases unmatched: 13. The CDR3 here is CASKSGAIAGPDTQYF. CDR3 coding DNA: TGTGCCAGCAAATCCGGCGCGATAGCGGGACCAGATACGCAGTATTTT.

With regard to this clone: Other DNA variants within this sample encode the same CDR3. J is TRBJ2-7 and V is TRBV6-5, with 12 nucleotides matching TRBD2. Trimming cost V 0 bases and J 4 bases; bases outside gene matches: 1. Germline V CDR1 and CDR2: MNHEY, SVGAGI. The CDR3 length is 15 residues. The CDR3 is CASSYSTSGRYEQYF. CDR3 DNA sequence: TGTGCCAGCAGTTACTCAACTAGCGGGAGGTACGAGCAGTACTTC.